This TCR beta chain comes out of a study of T cells in Graves' hyperthyroidism and ophthalmopathy. Recently diagnosed hyperthyroidism of less than 2 months' duration affected patients aged 18 to 65. This CDR3 is built from 14 residues. The germline CDR1 and CDR2 sequences are LGHDT and YNNKEL (reference sequence). Trimming cost V 5 bases and J 6 bases; bases outside gene matches: 9. Researchers took RNA transcripts and amplified the TCR beta CDR3 regions from them. An initial round of RT-PCR targeting the TCR CDR3 relied on the HTBI primer set. TCRdb redid the calling of the multiplex PCR reads with MiXCR, one entry per CDR3 protein. Of about 620,000 distinct CDR3 sequences listed, about 16% are singletons. This clonotype was observed at least ten times.

The chain has TRBV3-1 and TRBJ1-1, with 7 nucleotides matching TRBD1. Sequenced: blood. This receptor was taken from a woman in her twenties or thirties with Graves' hyperthyroidism. This CDR3 is CASSSNRGGAEAFF. The CDR3 nucleotides read TGTGCCAGCAGCTCGAACAGGGGTGGGGCTGAAGCTTTCTTT.